Following are 24 T cell receptor beta chains from one sample sequenced in a study of Graves' ophthalmopathy and Graves' hyperthyroidism. Using RNA transcripts, the TCR beta CDR3 regions were amplified. RT-PCR with HTBI primers came first, then second-round multiplex PCR. TCRdb independently ran MiXCR on the multiplex PCR reads; one entry per CDR3 protein. Of 11,000 to 15,000 distinct CDR3 sequences in the sample, about 50% are singletons; the top ten hold around 50%. Sequencing input: peripheral blood. The receptors here all came from a woman aged 25 to 39 with Graves' ophthalmopathy.

This clonotype was observed many times. The chain carries TRBV14 and TRBJ1-1, with D perhaps TRBD1 (5 bases). Deletions cut 1 base from V and 4 bases from J, with 16 bases between. The length of the CDR3 is 16 residues. Germline V CDR1 and CDR2: SGHDN, FVKESK. As DNA, the CDR3 is TGTGCCAGCAGCCAAGTACACGAGGTAGGGGCCACTGAAGCTTTCTTT. As protein: CASSQVHEVGATEAFF.

V and J are TRBV11-2 and TRBJ1-1; TRBD1 agrees at 8 bases. CDR3 length: 13 amino acids. The junction had 6 bases not matched to a gene; V was cut back by 6 bases and J by 6 bases. Germline V gene lookup returns CDR1 SGHAT and CDR2 FQNNGV. CDR3 loop: CASRKQGGAEAFF. CDR3 sequence (DNA): TGTGCCAGCAGGAAACAGGGGGGTGCTGAAGCTTTCTTT. Together with reference TRBV11-2 and TRBJ1-1, the CDR3 gives the full variable domain: EAGVAQSPRYKIIEKRQSVAFWCNPISGHATLYWYQQILGQGPKLLIQFQNNGVVDDSQLPKDRFSAERLKGVDSTLKIQPAKLEDSAVYLCASRKQGGAEAFFGQGTRLTVV.

The chain's CDR3 is CASSLGLINSGANVLTF. CDR3 nucleotide sequence: TGTGCCAGCAGTTTAGGGTTGATAAACTCTGGGGCCAACGTCCTGACTTTC. The V and J genes are TRBV12-3 or TRBV12-4 and TRBJ2-6; D ambiguous. The ends were cut back, 1 base at V and 0 bases at J, with 10 bases in the middle. The CDR3 covers 17 residues.

The chain has TRBV11-3 and TRBJ2-7, with no clear D. The J call may not be correct, given that the DNA end is closer to TRBJ2-3. The CDR3 has 13 amino acids. CDR1 SGHNT and CDR2 YENEEA come from the germline V gene. CDR3 in DNA: TGTGCCAGCAGCCCCCTTAACTCCTACGAGCAGTATTTT. Translating it yields CASSPLNSYEQYF.

About this clonotype: One base away lies a much larger clone, so this may be a sequencing read error. The J gene is TRBJ2-1, the V gene TRBV20-1; TRBD2 matches 8 bases. V lost 3 bases, J lost 9 bases, and 4 bases stayed unmatched. The CDR3 sequence is 12 residues long. CDR1 and CDR2 from the germline V gene are DFQATT and SNEGSKA (reference sequence). The CDR3 nucleotides read TGCAGTGCTAGCGGGAGGGCCGGTGAGCAGTTCTTC. Protein product: CSASGRAGEQFF.

The V call is TRBV5-1, the J call TRBJ2-3; TRBD1 aligns across 8 bases. This CDR3 comprises 16 residues. V dropped 0 bases and J dropped 2; count of bases not matched to a gene: 5. Germline CDR1 SGHRS, CDR2 YFSETQ. The CDR3 spells CASSLEQGAYTDTQYF. The CDR3 nucleotides read TGCGCCAGCAGCTTGGAGCAGGGGGCGTACACAGATACGCAGTATTTT.

V gene TRBV20-1 combines with J gene TRBJ2-7; 11 bases map to TRBD1. This CDR3 has 14 amino acids. Germline V CDR1 and CDR2: DFQATT, SNEGSKA (reference sequence). The junction had 5 bases not matched to a gene; V was cut back by 5 bases and J by 2 bases. Written as DNA, the CDR3 is TGCAGTGCTGGGACAGGGGGGCAGACCTACGAGCAGTACTTC. This translates into CSAGTGGQTYEQYF.

This clonotype has at least ten counts. J is TRBJ2-7 and V is TRBV18; 13 bases agree with TRBD2. The CDR3 runs 16 residues. The germline gives CDR1 KGHSH, CDR2 LQKENI. Trimming took 3 bases from V and 2 from J; bases not matched to a gene: 4. CDR3 in amino acids: CASSPLGLAGPYEQYF. Written as DNA, the CDR3 is TGTGCCAGCTCACCGCTGGGACTAGCGGGGCCCTACGAGCAGTACTTC.

This clonotype appeared many times. V and J are TRBV7-2 and TRBJ1-5; D call uncertain. CDR3 length: 13 amino acids. CDR1 is SGHTA, CDR2 FQGNSA, per germline. V gave up 0 bases and J gave up 4 bases, with 4 bases separating them. The CDR3 sequence: CASSLAENQPQHF. For the CDR3, the DNA is TGTGCCAGCAGCTTAGCAGAGAATCAGCCCCAGCATTTT.

Turning to this clonotype: The junction and the germline gene differ at one end; a read error may be behind it. J is TRBJ2-1 and V is TRBV7-7; 9 bases are shared with TRBD2. Germline V lookup: CDR1 SSHAT, CDR2 FNYEAQ (reference sequence). CDR3 length: 15 amino acids. CDR3 amino acids: CASSSGLAADNEQFF. In nucleotides, the CDR3 is TGTGCTAGCAGCTCGGGACTAGCAGCGGACAATGAGCAGTTCTTC.

This chain connects TRBV24-1 to TRBJ2-1; maybe TRBD2 (6 bases). The CDR3 is 13 amino acids. V gave up 3 bases and J gave up 7 bases, with 9 bases separating them. Germline V lookup: CDR1 KGHDR, CDR2 SFDVKD. CDR3: CATSDTGENEQFF. CDR3 in DNA: TGTGCCACCAGTGATACGGGAGAGAATGAGCAGTTCTTC.

V usage is TRBV19 and J usage is TRBJ2-1, with 12 bases that match TRBD2. The V gene end was trimmed by 5 bases and the J gene end by 6 bases; junction bases not matched to a gene: 5. Germline V gene lookup returns CDR1 LNHDA and CDR2 SQIVND (reference sequence). The CDR3 loop spans 15 amino acids. CDR3 in DNA: TGTGCCAGTAGTGCCCTAGCGGGAGGGGGCAATGAGCAGTTCTTC. This encodes CASSALAGGGNEQFF.

This clonotype has a single count. CDR3 DNA: TGTGCCAGCAGCCCCAGGGACACCGTCTACAATGAGCAGTTCTTC. Its translation is CASSPRDTVYNEQFF. The chain has TRBV9 and TRBJ2-1; D possibly corresponds to TRBD1 (6 bases). The V and J ends lost 4 bases and 3 bases respectively, with 14 bases between them. This CDR3 is 15 amino acids long. Germline V gene lookup returns CDR1 SGDLS and CDR2 YYNGEE.

This sequence joins TRBV7-9 and TRBJ2-1; D is perhaps TRBD2 (5 bases). Germline V gene sequence: CDR1 SEHNR, CDR2 FQNEAQ (reference sequence). CDR3 length: 14 amino acids. With 10 bases removed from V and 4 bases from J, the gap between germline ends came to 17 bases. In DNA form, the CDR3 reads TGTGCCACCCCCGGGGTTCGCTCTTACAATGAGCAGTTCTTC. Translated, it gives CATPGVRSYNEQFF.

This clonotype was seen at least ten times. This chain uses TRBV20-1 with TRBJ2-1, with TRBD2 matching 11 bases. Trimming at V came to 0 bases and at J to 9 bases, leaving 4 bases not matched to a gene. This CDR3 has 14 amino acids. CDR1 DFQATT and CDR2 SNEGSKA come from the germline V gene (reference sequence). In DNA form, the CDR3 reads TGCAGTGCTAGAGATTTAGCGGGAGGGACTGAGCAGTTCTTC. Residues: CSARDLAGGTEQFF.

Details on this clonotype: Since the CDR3 does not end with the conserved phenylalanine or tryptophan, this likely comes from a read error. CDR3 nucleotides: TGTGCCAGCAGTCTAAGCAGGGTCGGGACCGGGGGGCTGTTTCTT. It is translated as CASSLSRVGTGGLFL. The V call is TRBV7-2, the J call TRBJ2-2, with TRBD2 as a possible D gene (6 bases). The germline gives CDR1 SGHTA, CDR2 FQGNSA. CDR3 size: 15 residues.

This clonotype is labeled medium-sized. The chain employs TRBV14 and TRBJ1-6, with D hard to call. Germline V gene data show CDR1 as SGHDN and CDR2 as FVKESK. The CDR3 consists of 18 residues. V lost 2 bases to trimming and J lost 10 bases, with 24 bases between them. The CDR3 DNA follows: TGTGCCAGCAGCCAACTTCCCGTCCCCGGCCCGCTCGGCTCACCCCTCCACTTT. This sequence encodes CASSQLPVPGPLGSPLHF. The whole variable domain, filled in from reference TRBV14 and TRBJ1-6, reads EAGVTQFPSHSVIEKGQTVTLRCDPISGHDNLYWYRRVMGKEIKFLLHFVKESKQDESGMPNNRFLAERTGGTYSTLKVQPAELEDSGVYFCASSQLPVPGPLGSPLHFGNGTRLTVT.

This clonotype was found many times. The V gene is TRBV20-1, the J gene TRBJ2-1; TRBD2 aligns across 8 bases. The V segment lost 6 bases and the J segment 8 bases; nucleotides outside the gene matches: 9. Germline CDR1 reads DFQATT; CDR2 reads SNEGSKA (reference sequence). The CDR3 consists of 13 residues. The CDR3 sequence is CSARRREADEQFF. CDR3 nucleotide sequence: TGCAGTGCCAGGAGGCGGGAGGCGGATGAGCAGTTCTTC.

With respect to this clonotype: A much larger clone lies one base from this, so it may be a read error. CDR3 protein: CAISAVETGELFF. Here the CDR3 DNA reads TGTGCCATCAGTGCTGTTGAGACCGGGGAGCTGTTTTTT. The chain joins TRBV10-3 to TRBJ2-2; D is uncertain. V shed 4 bases and J shed 5 bases, with 8 bases lying between them. The CDR3 is 13 residues long. CDR1 is ENHRY, CDR2 SYGVKD, per germline.

The chain links TRBV7-6 to TRBJ1-4, with D possibly TRBD1 on 6 matching bases. Germline CDR1 SGHVS, CDR2 FNYEAQ. V lost 5 bases and J 3 bases, leaving 7 bases between the germline ends. This CDR3 spans 13 amino acids. The CDR3 DNA reads as TGTGCCAGCAGCGGGGGGCCTAATGAAAAACTGTTTTTT. Translated, it gives CASSGGPNEKLFF. Full variable domain (remainder filled in from reference TRBV7-6 and TRBJ1-4): GAGVSQSPRYKVTKRGQDVALRCDPISGHVSLYWYRQALGQGPEFLTYFNYEAQQDKSGLPNDRFSAERPEGSISTLTIQRTEQRDSAMYRCASSGGPNEKLFFGSGTQLSVL.

The CDR3 DNA sequence: TGTGCCAGCAGCCGGACTAGCGAAACCCAGTACTTC. It encodes CASSRTSETQYF. The rearrangement uses TRBV5-5 and TRBJ2-5; 9 nucleotides align to TRBD2. CDR3 length: 12 amino acids. The ends lost 4 bases at V and 8 bases at J; junction bases unmatched: 3. Germline CDR1 reads SGHKS; CDR2 reads YYEKEE (reference sequence).

This clonotype was detected only a few times. The rearrangement links TRBV6-5 to TRBJ2-3; 9 bases match TRBD1. V shed 5 bases and J 2 bases; nucleotides not matched to a gene: 5. CDR1 and CDR2 from the germline V gene are MNHEY and SVGAGI. CDR3 length: 15 amino acids. Here the CDR3 DNA reads TGTGCCAGCAGTCGTGGACAGGGGCACACAGATACGCAGTATTTT. Translated, it gives CASSRGQGHTDTQYF.

The gene calls are TRBV7-2 and TRBJ1-6; D not certain. Trimming removed 6 bases from V and 0 bases from J, with 15 bases in between. Germline V gene data show CDR1 as SGHTA and CDR2 as FQGNSA. This CDR3 spans 17 amino acids. The CDR3 DNA is TGTGCCAGCAGTTTTAGAGTCGGAGGCTCCTATAATTCACCCCTCCACTTT. Translation gives CASSFRVGGSYNSPLHF.

The J gene is TRBJ2-7, the V gene TRBV5-1; 11 bases are shared with TRBD1. The CDR3 length is 16 residues. Trimming cost V 4 bases and J 4 bases; bases outside gene matches: 10. Germline V gene lookup returns CDR1 SGHRS and CDR2 YFSETQ. CDR3 DNA sequence: TGCGCCAGCAGCCCCACAGTTGGGACAGGGGGGTACGAGCAGTACTTC. It specifies CASSPTVGTGGYEQYF.